This TCR beta chain was retrieved from a study of blood T cells in healthy people across ages. Study-wide results and caveats: Per million T cells, TCR beta diversity dropped about linearly as age rose.

The CDR3 consists of 15 residues. Germline CDR1 reads SGHAT; CDR2 reads FQDESV (reference sequence). V gave up 0 bases and J gave up 7 bases, with 10 bases separating them. With regard to this clonotype: The antigen is unknown.

With a J-beta primer mix and a sample-barcoded 5' primer, a second PCR ran about 7 to 12 cycles. Unique molecular identifiers of 12 random nucleotides labeled each cDNA. CDR3-containing paired-end reads numbering at least 2.5 million came from each sample. TCRdb reanalysed the 5' RACE reads using MiXCR and keeps one entry per CDR3 protein. Here the sample spans hundreds of thousands of distinct CDR3 sequences, approximately 35% being singletons. The sequence was collected from a man younger than 30 in good health. The sample was blood. The chain joins TRBV11-1 to TRBJ1-6; the D is unclear. The CDR3 region is CASSLAPGNNSPLHF. The CDR3 region has the DNA TGTGCCAGCAGCTTAGCGCCGGGGAACAATTCACCCCTCCACTTT.